This TCR beta chain appears in the sequencing data of a study of cytomegalovirus exposure and HLA in healthy donors (dated by TCRdb to 2015 to 2018). Turning to the overall study: An earlier analysis of some 550 of the donors reported 250 to 350 Gb of sequence data and around 110 million unique TCR beta sequences from roughly 200 million T cells. An early release covering approximately 600 HLA-typed donors comprised 300 to 350 gigabases of sequencing data and 85 million or so unique TCR sequences. Of the approximately 400 genotyped donors, roughly 80% fell in the genetic ancestry cluster associated with self-reported Caucasian donors. The study aimed to test whether cataloging public T cell receptors could reveal signatures of past pathogen exposure. The study used immunosequencing to profile the T cell repertoires of hundreds of subjects and linked those repertoires to cytomegalovirus serostatus. Along with the roughly 670-subject first cohort, a separate validation cohort of some 130 different subjects was used. To predict cytomegalovirus infection status, the study combined high-throughput TCR immunosequencing, statistical association of individual TCRs with disease status, and machine learning. To study patterns of TCR occurrence, a later analysis re-analyzed previously published TCR beta repertoires from 666 donors and added high-resolution HLA genotyping. In the later analysis, no new phenotypic data were used to find candidate immune exposures; instead, reliance was placed on TCR beta sequences and their occurrence across donors. In an earlier analysis of 500 to 650 of the donors, high-throughput TCR beta sequencing was used to judge whether each TCR beta V gene segment behaved as functional or pseudogenic. Donor age, sex, ethnicity and CMV serostatus were compiled together with the repertoire data. Genome-wide SNP genotypes for about three fifths of the 666 donors were used in a later genetic analysis, which treated that subset as a discovery cohort. Every repertoire in the discovery cohort had been generated on one and the same sequencing platform. Class I and class II HLA loci were covered by the typing at four-digit resolution. Typing coverage varied by locus: roughly 620-640 donors for A, B, C, DRB1 and DQB1; more than 500 for DQA1; more than 600 for DPA1; around 490 for DPB1. Several DR-DQ haplotypes were treated as single units for association and clustering because of strong linkage in the cohort. Among 300 to 450 genotyped donors of the cohort, an average of 235,054 unique TCR beta nucleotide sequences were sequenced per donor, roughly 18% of them non-productive. Study-wide findings and limitations: Because HLA typing was missing for some donors at each locus, association tests included only the typed subset. A further reported finding was that TCR beta sequences accurately predicted the HLA-A and HLA-B alleles for most subjects in the first cohort. In a later analysis, HLA-associated TCR beta chains were found to be more clonally expanded and to have lower generation probabilities than equally common non-associated chains. The sequencing pipeline was judged likely to have produced a cluster of highly shared sequence variants as a technical artifact. At a false discovery rate of 0.05, a later analysis linked about 17,000 TCR beta sequences to specific HLA alleles. Because counts were too low, about 17 rarely observed V segments, including chromosome 9 orphons, were excluded from the earlier analysis of under 650 of the donors. It was suggested by the authors that the approach could potentially be generalized to other disease states and immunological phenotypes. The study listed 164 TCR beta chains as associated with cytomegalovirus. A later analysis found that most CMV-associated TCR beta chains appeared HLA-restricted, with HLA associations seemingly driven largely by CMV exposure. The classifier was reported to diagnose cytomegalovirus status with high specificity and sensitivity in both the original and validation cohorts. Because the 87-base-pair reads could not distinguish some IMGT-functional V segments, including TRBV6-2 and TRBV6-3, those segments were excluded. Across donors, most TCR sequences were observed very rarely, whereas some public TCRs were present in many individuals. A later genetic analysis reported fewer N-insertions in productive TCRs among donors in an Asian-associated ancestry cluster than the roughly 650-donor mean. In a later analysis, TCR association rates were found to vary across HLA loci, with the most associated TCRs seen for DRB1 alleles and the fewest for HLA-C alleles. CMV serostatus was the only immune exposure information available for the cohort. When HLA alleles, especially DR and DQ, strongly co-occurred, TCR associations were difficult to assign to individual alleles. In an earlier analysis of fewer than 750 of the donors, most TCR beta V segments were observed in productive rearrangements about 90% or about 30% of the time, broadly matching IMGT annotations. A later analysis reported that several top co-occurrence clusters appeared linked to parvovirus B19, influenza, CMV and Epstein-Barr virus. In vitro tests confirmed that a few of the cytomegalovirus-associated TCR beta chains recognize cytomegalovirus antigens. Linkage disequilibrium might explain the correlated functional status among segregating V segments, but an unknown experimental factor could not be ruled out. Sequencing depth was assumed to be roughly uniform across donors in the presence/absence analyses, though that assumption may not hold. A later genetic analysis associated a missense DCLRE1C variant with V-gene and J-gene trimming of TCR beta chains, and an independent cohort replicated the association. The cohort was sequenced for TCR beta chains only, and without alpha or paired-chain data the features that could be detected were limited.

About this clone: There is no known antigen for this receptor. No much larger clone exists at a distance of one base, and base qualities are not known.

In total, fewer than 750 healthy bone marrow donors made up the cohort. At the time of sampling, every cohort member was nominally healthy, though immune exposures that went unrecorded were likely present. The donor was CMV seropositive and belonged to the group of about 290 seropositive cohort members. A peripheral blood sample was collected from each donor, and TCR beta sequencing was performed on peripheral blood mononuclear cells. The Qiagen DNeasy Blood Extraction Kit was used to extract genomic DNA from the blood cell samples. Trimmed from V: 3 bases; trimmed from J: 3 bases; junction bases lacking a gene match: 6. The CDR3 goes from the cysteine to the phenylalanine over 16 residues. Just CDR3 DNA is preserved here, 48 bases in frame from base 1. CDR1 SGDLS and CDR2 YYNGEE were looked up in the germline V gene. Libraries came from the immunoSEQ multiplex PCR assay. For the multiplex PCR, a mixture combining 60 forward primers for TCR Vbeta segments and 13 reverse primers for TCR Jbeta segments was used. Amplification of the CDR3 region of rearranged TCR beta genes was performed with a multiplex PCR assay on genomic DNA. The amplified TCR beta libraries were sequenced on the Illumina HiSeq System as 87-base-pair reads. The authors' analysis ran thus. In a later analysis, approximately 74 million unique TCR beta chains were counted across the roughly 670 repertoires, and around 11 million of these chains were shared by at least two donors. Raw reads were error-corrected and collapsed into unique sequences by a nearest-neighbor algorithm in which closely related sequences were merged to remove PCR and sequencing errors. CDR3 sequences were aligned to IMGT reference sequences to assign V, D and J gene segments. For a sequence to be retained, at least a six-nucleotide match to both a V gene segment and a J gene segment was required. Rearrangements were called productive when the CDR3 lacked stop codons and stayed in frame with V and J; all others were non-productive. CDR3 was defined by IMGT convention, running from the second conserved V-encoded cysteine to the conserved J-encoded phenylalanine. The earlier analysis of 500 to 650 of the donors excluded any sequence lacking an unambiguous match to a single V gene segment. An earlier analysis of a few hundred of the donors called V segments functional above 56.7% productive rearrangements and segregating when the between-donor standard deviation exceeded 5%. To diagnose cytomegalovirus status from the catalog of TCR beta chain sequences, a statistical classification framework was built. A later analysis assigned V and J genes by comparing TCR nucleotide sequences with IMGT/GENE-DB human TR gene sequences. The TCRdist pipeline was used in a later analysis to assign CDR3 sequences and most-parsimonious VDJ recombination scenarios. In a later analysis, each TCR beta chain was defined by its CDR3 amino acid sequence together with its V-gene family, and reads lacking a unique V-gene family were excluded. A later analysis removed 550 to 650 highly shared, low-generation-probability nucleotide sequences to deal with suspected cross-contamination and a sequencing artifact. A later analysis calculated a clonal expansion index for each public chain from normalized within-repertoire ranks of inferred template counts. Generation probabilities in a later analysis came from a VDJ recombination model fitted to out-of-frame rearrangements, and those results were checked against IGoR. In a later analysis, TCR-TCR, TCR-HLA and TCR-CMV co-occurrence was scored with hypergeometric tests, and a repertoire-size bias correction was applied to TCR pairs. In a later analysis, false discovery rates were estimated by permuting HLA or CMV assignments 20 times. In a later analysis, co-occurring TCRs were grouped using DBSCAN, and TCRdist sequence similarity was added for clustering within HLA-allele-positive subsets. For co-occurrence clustering, repertoires with fewer than 30,000 or more than 120,000 public chains were excluded, along with roughly five repertoires with anomalous nucleotide sharing. TCRdb limited this immuneACCESS table to in-frame rearrangements with V and J called. A share of clones is missing; checked studies link under half to unresolved V genes, and the rest is unexplained. The DNA gave D and trimming, while V, J and clone size come from that table. This sample is represented by about 92,000 clones; around 77% of them were singletons. Under 7.5% of the sample goes to the ten largest clones.

The chain employs TRBV9 and TRBJ1-4; 9 bases in the junction line up with TRBD1. The sequenced material came from PBMCs. The sequence derives from a man over 45 in good health and CMV-seropositive. The CDR3 protein is CASSAGTGISNEKLFF. The nucleotides read TGTGCCAGCAGCGCTGGGACAGGGATATCTAATGAAAAACTGTTTTTT.